What follows are 25 T cell receptor beta chains derived from one specimen sequenced in a study of blood T cell repertoires in COVID-19 (dated by TCRdb to 2020 to 2021). The library was obtained by the immunoSEQ multiplex PCR assay. Held by TCRdb, this immuneACCESS table contains in-frame sequences only and omits some clones. Under half of the omission traces to an unresolved V gene where checked; the cause of the rest is unknown. For this sample there are under 250,000 clones; 75% to 90% appear just once. Of the sample, around 6% is held by the ten largest clones. Sequenced input: peripheral blood. These receptors were collected from a man in his 60s who had recovered from COVID-19.

The chain uses TRBV7-9 and TRBJ1-6; possible D gene TRBD1, 6 bases. Germline loops: CDR1 SEHNR, CDR2 FQNEAQ (reference sequence). Trimming shortened V by 6 bases and J by 4 bases, and 10 bases separated the two germline ends. The CDR3 runs 14 residues. Written as DNA, the CDR3 is TGTGCCAGCAGGTCTGGACAGTATAATTCACCCCTCCACTTT. It translates to CASRSGQYNSPLHF.

The chain combines TRBV6-6 with TRBJ1-5, with 9 nucleotides matching TRBD1. Germline V CDR1 and CDR2: MNHNY, SVGAGI (reference sequence). The CDR3 is made up of 17 amino acids. The V and J ends lost 5 bases and 3 bases, in that order; junction bases with no gene match: 11. CDR3: CASSPRTGAYINQPQHF. The CDR3 nucleotides are TGTGCCAGCAGTCCGAGGACAGGGGCTTATATCAATCAGCCCCAGCATTTT.

This chain connects TRBV6-5 to TRBJ2-5; D gene uncertain. The V end was cut by 10 bases, the J end by 5 bases, with 17 bases between. Germline values: CDR1 MNHEY, CDR2 SVGAGI. The CDR3 contains 13 residues. Here the CDR3 DNA reads TGTGCCACCACCGTCACGGGTCGGGAGACCCAGTACTTC. This codes for CATTVTGRETQYF.

The CDR3 DNA follows: TGTGCCAGTAGGGAACTAGTAACCAATGAGCAGTTCTTC. Protein sequence: CASRELVTNEQFF. The gene calls are TRBV19 and TRBJ2-1, with D tentatively TRBD2 (5 bases). The germline V gene encodes CDR1 LNHDA and CDR2 SQIVND (reference sequence). The CDR3 length is 13 residues. V shed 6 bases and J shed 6 bases, with 12 bases lying between them.

This clone was counted once. The genes are TRBV9 and TRBJ2-7; 8 positions match TRBD2. V shed 3 bases and J 5 bases; nucleotides not matched to a gene: 7. Germline CDR1 reads SGDLS; CDR2 reads YYNGEE. The CDR3 covers 14 residues. CDR3 in DNA: TGTGCCAGCAGCGCGGGCAGCGGGAGTAACGAGCAGTACTTC. Amino acid sequence: CASSAGSGSNEQYF.

The chain joins TRBV2 to TRBJ1-5; 7 nucleotides match TRBD1. Germline values: CDR1 SNHLY, CDR2 FYNNEI. V was pared by 5 bases and J by 1 base, with 2 bases of the junction left unmatched. The CDR3 runs to 14 residues. The CDR3 DNA follows: TGTGCCAGCAGTCGGACAGGAAGCAATCAGCCCCAGCATTTT. Translating it yields CASSRTGSNQPQHF.

This clone has only one observation. The chain has TRBV9 and TRBJ2-2; possibly TRBD1 for D (6 bases). The CDR3 loop spans 14 amino acids. Germline V gives CDR1 SGDLS, CDR2 YYNGEE. Trimming shortened V by 3 bases and J by 4 bases, and 10 bases separated the two germline ends. Written as DNA, the CDR3 is TGTGCCAGCAGCGGCAGGGGTCTCACCGGGGAGCTGTTTTTT. Amino acid sequence: CASSGRGLTGELFF.

CDR3 region: CASSPGGTGGFEQYF. The CDR3, as DNA: TGTGCCAGCAGCCCCGGGGGGACAGGCGGCTTTGAGCAGTACTTC. The rearrangement links TRBV9 to TRBJ2-7, with a weak D call TRBD1 (8 bases). The germline CDR1 and CDR2 sequences are SGDLS and YYNGEE. This CDR3 comprises 15 residues. Deletions cut 4 bases from V and 7 bases from J, with 21 bases between. The full variable domain, its missing parts supplied by reference TRBV9 and TRBJ2-7, is DSGVTQTPKHLITATGQRVTLRCSPRSGDLSVYWYQQSLDQGLQFLIQYYNGEERAKGNILERFSAQQFPDLHSELNLSSLELGDSALYFCASSPGGTGGFEQYFGPGTRLTVT.

The chain joins TRBV11-2 to TRBJ1-5; D ambiguous. Trimming took off 0 bases at V and 5 bases at J, with 8 bases between the two ends. Germline-derived CDR1 and CDR2 are SGHAT and FQNNGV. The CDR3 contains 14 residues. The chain's CDR3 is CASSLDTVHQPQHF. The CDR3 DNA reads TGTGCCAGCAGCTTAGATACGGTGCATCAGCCCCAGCATTTT.

The chain recombines TRBV6-2 or TRBV6-3 with TRBJ2-2, with a tentative D call TRBD2 (6 bases). Looked up from germline, CDR1 is MNHEY and CDR2 is SVGEGT. Trimming took 4 bases from V and 0 from J, leaving 12 bases between them. The CDR3 contains 16 residues. The CDR3 DNA sequence: TGTGCCAGCAGTTCGGGTAGCGGACCGAACACCGGGGAGCTGTTTTTT. It codes for CASSSGSGPNTGELFF.

The CDR3 loop is CASSQDSLAEQFF. The CDR3 DNA follows: TGCGCCAGCAGCCAAGATAGCCTAGCTGAGCAGTTCTTC. The J gene is TRBJ2-1, the V gene TRBV4-3; the D gene is possibly TRBD2 (5 bases). Trimming shortened V by 0 bases and J by 9 bases, and 9 bases separated the two germline ends. The CDR3 runs 13 residues. Germline CDR1 and CDR2: LGHNA and YSLEER.

The chain is built from TRBV9 and TRBJ2-1, with TRBD2 matching 9 bases. V lost 3 bases to trimming and J lost 5 bases; unmatched junction nucleotides: 6. The CDR3 loop spans 15 amino acids. Germline CDR1 SGDLS, CDR2 YYNGEE. DNA for the CDR3: TGTGCCAGCAGCGCTTTAGGCGGGAGGGACAATGAGCAGTTCTTC. This sequence encodes CASSALGGRDNEQFF.

The gene calls are TRBV7-8 and TRBJ1-5, with D hard to call. This CDR3 region has 16 residues. Trimming pared 5 bases from V and 1 base from J, leaving 15 bases between. Germline CDR1 is SGHVS and CDR2 is FQNEAQ. The CDR3 here is CASSPRRELSNQPQHF. The DNA for the CDR3 is TGTGCCAGCAGCCCCAGACGGGAGTTAAGCAATCAGCCCCAGCATTTT.

The chain uses TRBV7-8 and TRBJ1-3; 7 nucleotides agree with TRBD1. Trimming cost V 4 bases and J 2 bases; bases outside gene matches: 5. The CDR3 length is 15 residues. Germline CDR1 reads SGHVS; CDR2 reads FQNEAQ. CDR3 coding DNA: TGTGCCAGCAGCTCACAGGGGTACGCTGGAAACACCATATATTTT. This gives the protein CASSSQGYAGNTIYF.

The chain is built from TRBV19 and TRBJ1-2; possible D gene TRBD1, 5 bases. The CDR3 extends over 16 amino acids. V dropped 3 bases and J dropped 5 bases, with 19 bases sitting between them. CDR1 is LNHDA and CDR2 is SQIVND in the germline V gene (reference sequence). The CDR3: CASSMADTTLWYGYTF. CDR3 coding DNA: TGTGCCAGTAGTATGGCGGACACAACGTTATGGTATGGCTACACCTTC.

This clone is deemed medium-sized. This chain joins TRBV19 and TRBJ2-1; D is perhaps TRBD2 (5 bases). This CDR3 is built from 16 residues. Germline V lookup: CDR1 LNHDA, CDR2 SQIVND (reference sequence). The ends were cut back, 7 bases at V and 5 bases at J, with 21 bases in the middle. DNA for the CDR3: TGTGCCAGTAAGGTAGTGCCGGGTAGGGAGCACAATGAGCAGTTCTTC. It is translated as CASKVVPGREHNEQFF.

The chain carries TRBV10-3 and TRBJ1-6; TRBD1 aligns across 7 bases. V shed 7 bases and J 7 bases; nucleotides not matched to a gene: 7. Germline lookup yields CDR1 ENHRY and CDR2 SYGVKD. The CDR3 runs 14 residues. The CDR3 is CAITATGDNSPLHF. The CDR3 bases are TGTGCCATCACCGCCACAGGGGACAATTCACCCCTCCACTTT.

The chain joins TRBV5-1 to TRBJ2-5; D might be TRBD1 (6 bases). Trimming stripped 0 bases from V and 3 bases from J, with 15 bases between. The V gene's germline CDR1 is SGHRS and CDR2 YFSETQ. The CDR3 consists of 16 residues. CDR3 nucleotide sequence: TGCGCCAGCAGCTTGGGGATAGGGGGTAGCGAAGAGACCCAGTACTTC. Amino acid sequence: CASSLGIGGSEETQYF. Combining the CDR3 with reference TRBV5-1 and TRBJ2-5 gives the whole variable domain KAGVTQTPRYLIKTRGQQVTLSCSPISGHRSVSWYQQTPGQGLQFLFEYFSETQRNKGNFPGRFSGRQFSNSRSEMNVSTLELGDSALYLCASSLGIGGSEETQYFGPGTRLLVL.

This chain connects TRBV5-1 to TRBJ1-2; 9 bases fit TRBD1. The V and J ends lost 5 bases and 4 bases, in that order; junction bases with no gene match: 6. Germline assignment: CDR1 SGHRS and CDR2 YFSETQ. The CDR3 length is 14 residues. The CDR3 sequence: CASRPPGQGYGYTF. The CDR3 DNA is TGCGCCAGCAGACCACCGGGACAGGGCTATGGCTACACCTTC. The complete variable domain, with remaining parts taken from reference TRBV5-1 and TRBJ1-2, reads KAGVTQTPRYLIKTRGQQVTLSCSPISGHRSVSWYQQTPGQGLQFLFEYFSETQRNKGNFPGRFSGRQFSNSRSEMNVSTLELGDSALYLCASRPPGQGYGYTFGSGTRLTVV.

The V gene is TRBV19, the J gene TRBJ2-7, with 11 bases aligning to TRBD2. The CDR3 has 14 residues. The ends lost 6 bases at V and 7 bases at J; junction bases unmatched: 8. CDR1 and CDR2 (germline): LNHDA, SQIVND (reference sequence). CDR3 nucleotides: TGTGCCAGTAGCCCGACTAGCGGGGAACGGGAGCAGTACTTC. Translation gives CASSPTSGEREQYF.

The chain joins TRBV11-2 to TRBJ2-7; 7 bases are a match to TRBD2. Per germline, CDR1 SGHAT and CDR2 FQNNGV. Trimming took 2 bases from V and 7 from J; bases not matched to a gene: 11. The CDR3 consists of 15 residues. CDR3 sequence (DNA): TGTGCCAGCAGCTTAAGTGTCGATTTCGGGGGGGAGCAGTACTTC. It translates to CASSLSVDFGGEQYF.

A remark on this clone: Other DNA sequences in the sample encode the same CDR3. This sequence joins TRBV2 and TRBJ1-1; TRBD1 aligns across 10 bases. Looked up from germline, CDR1 is SNHLY and CDR2 is FYNNEI. The CDR3 sequence is 14 residues long. V was pared by 5 bases and J by 1 base, with 1 base of the junction left unmatched. The CDR3 region is CASSRDRGNTEAFF. The CDR3 nucleotides are TGTGCCAGCAGTCGGGACAGGGGGAACACTGAAGCTTTCTTT.

The DNA for the CDR3 is TGTGCCACCAGCAGACGACTAGCGGGTTTATCCTACGAGCAGTACTTC. It encodes CATSRRLAGLSYEQYF. The chain combines TRBV15 with TRBJ2-7; the match to TRBD2 covers 10 bases. Germline CDR1 is LNHNV and CDR2 is YYDKDF (reference sequence). The CDR3 extends over 16 amino acids. Losses at the gene ends were 2 bases for V and 1 base for J; bases not matched to a gene: 5. Together with reference TRBV15 and TRBJ2-7, the CDR3 gives the full variable domain: DAMVIQNPRYQVTQFGKPVTLSCSQTLNHNVMYWYQQKSSQAPKLLFHYYDKDFNNEADTPDNFQSRRPNTSFCFLDIRSPGLGDTAMYLCATSRRLAGLSYEQYFGPGTRLTVT.

The V gene is TRBV7-9, the J gene TRBJ2-7, with D maybe TRBD1 (5 bases). Per the germline V gene, CDR1 is SEHNR and CDR2 is FQNEAQ (reference sequence). The ends were cut back, 4 bases at V and 0 bases at J, with 13 bases in the middle. This CDR3 contains 15 residues. CDR3 loop: CASSSPPGSSYEQYF. Written as DNA, the CDR3 is TGTGCCAGCAGCTCCCCACCAGGGTCCTCCTACGAGCAGTACTTC.

The chain recombines TRBV6-5 with TRBJ1-5; 7 nucleotides match TRBD1. The length of the CDR3 is 15 residues. Germline V gene data show CDR1 as MNHEY and CDR2 as SVGAGI. V lost 6 bases and J lost 3; bases outside the gene matches: 8. CDR3 region: CASRGGQADNQPQHF. The CDR3 bases are TGTGCCAGCAGGGGTGGACAGGCCGACAATCAGCCCCAGCATTTT.